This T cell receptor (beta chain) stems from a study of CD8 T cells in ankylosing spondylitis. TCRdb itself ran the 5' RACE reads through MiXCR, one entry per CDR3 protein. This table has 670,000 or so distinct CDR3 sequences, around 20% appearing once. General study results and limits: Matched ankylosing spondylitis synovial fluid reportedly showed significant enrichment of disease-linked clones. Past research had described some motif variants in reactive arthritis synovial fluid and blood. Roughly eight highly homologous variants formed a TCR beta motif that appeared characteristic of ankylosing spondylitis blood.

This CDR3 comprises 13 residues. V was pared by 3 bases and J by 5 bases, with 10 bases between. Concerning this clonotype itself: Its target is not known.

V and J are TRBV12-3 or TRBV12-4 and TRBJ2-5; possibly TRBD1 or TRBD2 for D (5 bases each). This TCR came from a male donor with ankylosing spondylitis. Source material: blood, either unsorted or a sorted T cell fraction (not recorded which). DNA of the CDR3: TGTGCCAGCAGTTTTGGGGGTTCTGAGACCCAGTACTTC. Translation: CASSFGGSETQYF.